This TCR beta chain was recovered during a study of response to subunit inactivated influenza vaccine. Many counts were recorded for this clonotype. Using its own MiXCR run on the RT-PCR reads, TCRdb lists one record per CDR3 protein. Among 500,000 to 600,000 distinct CDR3 sequences, around 13% were seen once, and the ten largest hold around 13%. This CDR3 has 13 residues. Germline V gene sequence: CDR1 LGHDT, CDR2 YNNKEL (reference sequence). Deletions cut 7 bases from V and 0 bases from J, with 10 bases between. The chain carries TRBV3-1 and TRBJ2-7, with D maybe TRBD2 (6 bases). The source material was PBMCs from blood, sampled more than 35 days after vaccination. This TCR was recovered from a man in his fifties or sixties who received an inactivated influenza vaccine. CDR3 sequence reads: CASKGTASYEQYF. The CDR3 nucleotides read TGTGCCAGCAAGGGGACTGCCTCCTACGAGCAGTACTTC.